The clone carrying this T cell receptor beta chain has just a few counts. This sample is part of a study of blood T cells in healthy people across ages. Study overall: Every two T cells gave about one barcoded beta molecule via template switching.

Germline trimming cut 2 bases from V and 1 base from J; bases unmatched to any gene: 6. The length of the CDR3 is 16 residues. The germline gives CDR1 MDHEN, CDR2 SYDVKM. Next came a second PCR, run for roughly 7 to 12 cycles, which used a sample-barcoded 5' primer along with a J-beta primer mix. Each CDR3 protein is one row after TCRdb ran MiXCR on the 5' RACE reads. The sample holds about 780,000 distinct CDR3 sequences, around two thirds seen once. This clonotype originated in a man aged 25 to 40 in good health. The chain links TRBV28 to TRBJ2-7; 9 positions match TRBD1. The sequenced sample consisted of blood. In nucleotides, the CDR3 is TGTGCCAGCAGTTTAAGGGTGGGGACAGGGTCCTACGAGCAGTACTTC. Translated: CASSLRVGTGSYEQYF.